Listed here are 17 T cell receptor beta chains from one sample, sequenced in a study of cytomegalovirus exposure and HLA in healthy donors. The method was immunoSEQ multiplex PCR; TCRdb's version includes in-frame clones alone and lacks a portion of them. The sample shows about 98,000 clones, roughly 85% of them seen only once. The sequenced sample was PBMCs. These receptors all come from a woman under 40 in good health and CMV-seronegative.

The genes are TRBV9 and TRBJ2-6, with 7 bases aligning to TRBD1. The CDR3 length is 15 residues. Looked up from germline, CDR1 is SGDLS and CDR2 is YYNGEE. The trim removed 5 bases at V and 2 bases at J, leaving 4 bases unmatched. The CDR3 nucleotides are TGTGCCAGCAGGAACACAGGGGCTGGGGCCAACGTCCTGACTTTC. This sequence encodes CASRNTGAGANVLTF.

With regard to this clone: At one end, the junction sequence differs from germline, possibly due to a read error. CDR3 in DNA: TGTGCCAGTAGTATGGGGCAGGGGGCAGGAAGCGGCACCTTAGGCTTC. Its translation: CASSMGQGAGSGTLGF. The chain carries TRBV19 and TRBJ2-7; 8 nucleotides match TRBD1. The CDR3 contains 16 residues. Germline lookup yields CDR1 LNHDA and CDR2 SQIVND (reference sequence).

The V and J genes are TRBV5-1 and TRBJ1-6, with D possibly TRBD1 on 6 matching bases. Trimming left V 4 bases short and J 7 bases short, with 15 bases between. CDR1 SGHRS and CDR2 YFSETQ come from the germline V gene. The CDR3 has 15 residues. The CDR3 is CASSPQGGGNSPLHF. CDR3 in DNA: TGCGCCAGCAGCCCCCAAGGGGGGGGAAATTCACCCCTCCACTTT.

This clone was seen more than once but under ten times. The V call is TRBV9, the J call TRBJ2-5; TRBD2 matches 8 bases. Trimming at V came to 4 bases and at J to 5 bases, leaving 7 bases not matched to a gene. The germline V gene encodes CDR1 SGDLS and CDR2 YYNGEE. This CDR3 is 14 amino acids long. The CDR3 loop reads CASSTAGGPETQYF. Here the CDR3 DNA reads TGTGCCAGCAGCACGGCGGGGGGCCCGGAGACCCAGTACTTC.

The genes are TRBV5-1 and TRBJ2-7, with D possibly matching TRBD1 (6 bases). Per germline, CDR1 SGHRS and CDR2 YFSETQ. This CDR3 comprises 13 residues. V was clipped by 3 bases and J by 6 bases, with 13 bases between them. The CDR3 bases are TGCGCCAGCAGCTATGGGGGCGGCCTCGAGCAGTACTTC. Protein product: CASSYGGGLEQYF. The variable domain in full, completed from reference TRBV5-1 and TRBJ2-7, reads KAGVTQTPRYLIKTRGQQVTLSCSPISGHRSVSWYQQTPGQGLQFLFEYFSETQRNKGNFPGRFSGRQFSNSRSEMNVSTLELGDSALYLCASSYGGGLEQYFGPGTRLTVT.

As to this clone: One end of the junction is discordant with germline, which a read error may explain. The chain combines TRBV4-1 with TRBJ1-4, with D unclear. This CDR3 has 12 residues. Germline V CDR1 and CDR2: MGHRA, YSYEKL. CDR3: CASRHPKEKLFF. The DNA for the CDR3 is TGCGCCAGCCGCCATCCCAAAGAAAAACTGTTTTTT.

As DNA, the CDR3 is TGTGCCAGCTCACCGGGACTAGCGGGGGGCGAGCAGTACTTC. Its protein is CASSPGLAGGEQYF. The chain combines TRBV18 with TRBJ2-7; 15 positions match TRBD2. The CDR3 extends over 14 amino acids. CDR1 and CDR2 from the germline V gene are KGHSH and LQKENI. V trimming: 3 bases; J trimming: 6 bases; junction bases outside the gene matches: 0.

The V and J genes are TRBV16 and TRBJ2-1; TRBD2 might be the D (7 bases). CDR3 length: 15 residues. The V end lost 1 base, the J end lost 8 bases, and 15 bases lay between the germline ends. CDR1 is KGHSY, CDR2 FQNENV, per germline. As DNA, the CDR3 is TGTGCCAGCAGCCAATGGGCGGGGGCGCGGGATGAGCAGTTCTTC. Encoded protein: CASSQWAGARDEQFF.

The rearrangement joins TRBV6-1 to TRBJ1-6; TRBD1 is a possible D gene (6 bases). Per germline, CDR1 MNHNS and CDR2 SASEGT. Trimming cost V 2 bases and J 10 bases, with 12 bases left between them. This CDR3 contains 14 residues. Here the CDR3 reads CASSETRGRSPLHF. CDR3 nucleotide sequence: TGTGCCAGCAGTGAAACGCGGGGGCGCTCACCCCTCCACTTT.

The chain combines TRBV18 with TRBJ1-1; no definite D call. The CDR3 contains 16 residues. Germline V gene lookup returns CDR1 KGHSH and CDR2 LQKENI. Between the trimmed V and J ends, which lost 0 bases and 0 bases, there was a span of 11 bases. The CDR3, as DNA: TGTGCCAGCTCACCACCGACGGGTGTCATGAACACTGAAGCTTTCTTT. Translating gives CASSPPTGVMNTEAFF.

This clone was recorded many times. The gene calls are TRBV18 and TRBJ2-6; D remains ambiguous. V lost 1 base and J 2 bases, leaving 6 bases between the germline ends. The CDR3 spans 15 residues. Germline CDR1 and CDR2: KGHSH and LQKENI. Here the CDR3 reads CASSPLSAGANVLTF. The DNA of the CDR3 is TGTGCCAGCTCACCACTGAGTGCTGGGGCCAACGTCCTGACTTTC.

The chain joins TRBV27 to TRBJ1-1; 10 nucleotides agree with TRBD1. Trimming at V came to 3 bases and at J to 5 bases, leaving 3 bases not matched to a gene. This CDR3 is 14 amino acids long. Per the germline V gene, CDR1 is MNHEY and CDR2 is SMNVEV (reference sequence). CDR3 residues: CASSFGTGATEAFF. CDR3 DNA sequence: TGTGCCAGCAGTTTTGGGACAGGGGCTACTGAAGCTTTCTTT.

The chain recombines TRBV2 with TRBJ1-1, with TRBD1 as a possible D gene (5 bases). Trimming left V 7 bases short and J 1 base short, with 10 bases between. The CDR3 consists of 13 residues. The germline gives CDR1 SNHLY, CDR2 FYNNEI. DNA for the CDR3: TGTGCCAGCATTGGGGCCAAGAACACTGAAGCTTTCTTT. This codes for CASIGAKNTEAFF.

The chain recombines TRBV7-3 with TRBJ2-3; 7 bases map to TRBD2. The junction had 14 bases not matched to a gene; V was cut back by 5 bases and J by 3 bases. There are 17 residues in the CDR3. The V gene's germline CDR1 is SGHTA and CDR2 FQGTGA. The CDR3 here is CASSPSSPQAGTDTQYF. CDR3 nucleotides: TGTGCCAGCAGCCCTAGCAGTCCCCAAGCGGGGACAGATACGCAGTATTTT.

The chain recombines TRBV7-7 with TRBJ2-1, with TRBD1 as a possible D gene (6 bases). Germline V CDR1 and CDR2: SSHAT, FNYEAQ (reference sequence). The germline V and J ends were trimmed by 5 bases and 1 base, with 12 bases remaining between them. The CDR3 runs 15 residues. This CDR3 reads CASSPDRQSYNEQFF. For the CDR3, the DNA is TGTGCCAGCAGCCCGGACAGACAATCCTACAATGAGCAGTTCTTC.

The chain carries TRBV10-3 and TRBJ1-1; D may be TRBD1 (6 bases). CDR3 size: 14 residues. Per germline, CDR1 ENHRY and CDR2 SYGVKD. Trimming shortened V by 5 bases and J by 4 bases, and 14 bases separated the two germline ends. The CDR3 here is CAISFGGQGTEAFF. The CDR3 DNA reads as TGTGCCATCAGTTTCGGGGGGCAGGGCACTGAAGCTTTCTTT.

The chain carries TRBV11-1 and TRBJ1-3; the D is unclear. Germline V gene data show CDR1 as SGHAT and CDR2 as FQDESV (reference sequence). V was cut by 5 bases and J by 4 bases, with 9 bases left in between. The CDR3 is 13 amino acids. CDR3 sequence: CASSSKEGNTIYF. The DNA of the CDR3 is TGTGCCAGCAGCAGCAAAGAGGGAAACACCATATATTTT.